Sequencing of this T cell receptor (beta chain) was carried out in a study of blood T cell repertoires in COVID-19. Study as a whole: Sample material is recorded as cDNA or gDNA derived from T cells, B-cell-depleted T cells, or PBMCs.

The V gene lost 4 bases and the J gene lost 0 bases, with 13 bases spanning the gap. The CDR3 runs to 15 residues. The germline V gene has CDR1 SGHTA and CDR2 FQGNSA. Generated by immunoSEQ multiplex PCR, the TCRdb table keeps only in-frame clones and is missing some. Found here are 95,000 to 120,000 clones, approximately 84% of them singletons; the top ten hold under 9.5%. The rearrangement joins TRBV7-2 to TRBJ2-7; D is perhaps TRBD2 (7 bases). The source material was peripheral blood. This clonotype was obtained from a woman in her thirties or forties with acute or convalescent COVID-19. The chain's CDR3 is CASSSGGATSYEQYF. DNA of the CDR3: TGTGCCAGCAGCTCTGGGGGGGCAACCTCCTACGAGCAGTACTTC.